This T cell receptor (beta chain) originates from a study of neurological immune-mediated disorders. Background on the study: For the approximately 35 multiple sclerosis patients, the disease was relapsing-remitting in some 31 and secondary progressive in 3.

The ends were cut back, 6 bases at V and 8 bases at J, with 9 bases in the middle. The CDR3 has 11 residues. TCRdb recomputed calls from the 5' RACE reads with MiXCR, one row per CDR3 protein. The table shows roughly 100,000 distinct CDR3 sequences, with around 3.3% occurring only once. This clonotype was seen repeatedly, ten times or more. This TCR was sampled from a woman under 30 with multiple sclerosis. This chain uses TRBV12-3 or TRBV12-4 with TRBJ2-3, with D perhaps assigned TRBD1 or TRBD2 (6 bases each). Sequencing was done on a sample of PBMCs. This CDR3 is CASRQGGTQYF. The CDR3 bases are TGTGCCAGCAGACAGGGAGGTACGCAGTATTTT.